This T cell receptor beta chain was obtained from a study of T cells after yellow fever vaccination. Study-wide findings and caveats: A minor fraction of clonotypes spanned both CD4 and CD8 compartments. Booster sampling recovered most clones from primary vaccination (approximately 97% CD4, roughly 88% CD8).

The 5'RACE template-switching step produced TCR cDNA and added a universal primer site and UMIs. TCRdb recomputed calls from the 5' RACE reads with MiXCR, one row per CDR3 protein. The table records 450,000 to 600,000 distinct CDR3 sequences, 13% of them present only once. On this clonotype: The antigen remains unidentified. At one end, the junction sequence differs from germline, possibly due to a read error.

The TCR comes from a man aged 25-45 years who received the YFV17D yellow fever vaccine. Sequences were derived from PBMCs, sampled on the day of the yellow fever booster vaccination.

The CDR3 region has the DNA TGCAGTGCCAGAGCCCCTTTGACCGGCGGCGAGTTCTTC. It encodes CSARAPLTGGEFF. The V gene is TRBV20-1, the J gene TRBJ2-1, with D unclear. The CDR3 has 13 residues. The germline V gene has CDR1 DFQATT and CDR2 SNEGSKA (reference sequence).